The rows below give T cell receptor beta chains drawn from one sample of a study of molecular identifiers for immune sequencing clone quantification. TCRdb fed the PCR reads into MiXCR, producing one record per CDR3 protein. The table includes some 320,000 distinct CDR3 sequences, around a fifth detected once. The sample consisted of naive CD8+ T cells from blood, with Jurkat cell RNA spiked in. The receptor source for this set is a human donor in good health. Some libraries in this study had Jurkat cell RNA spiked in. Each CDR3 is given with its conserved first and last residue. Fields, in order: J gene, V gene, clone size, CDR3 protein. The size entry is marked missing in some rows and otherwise reads once, few, many or a size class.

TRBJ1-1	TRBV30	many	CAWSTTWSLEAFF
TRBJ2-4	TRBV23-1	NA	CASRGQASGGLLWKGRAKNIQYF
TRBJ2-3	TRBV6-2/TRBV6-3	few	CASSYPGLAESSTDTQYF
TRBJ2-4	TRBV2	many	CACLIEGLDIQYF
TRBJ2-3	TRBV10-3	few	CAISDFMTSGTDTQYF
TRBJ1-2	TRBV19	NA	CAGSMSAGYGYTF
TRBJ2-1	TRBV4-1	few	CASSQVEDSSYNEQFF
TRBJ2-3	TRBV18	many	CASSLAGFVDTQYF
TRBJ2-4	TRBV12-3/TRBV12-4	few	CASSSLAGELGRAKNIQYF
TRBJ2-7	TRBV6-2/TRBV6-3	few	CASNQGLAYEQYF
TRBJ1-1	TRBV14	many	CASSPTARTANTEAFF
TRBJ2-1	TRBV4-3	many	CASSQDLSGLKNEQFF
TRBJ2-7	TRBV6-6	few	CASGYGVRGEQYF
TRBJ2-3	TRBV23-1	many	CAGLAGSQDTQYF
TRBJ1-1	TRBV28	many	CASSFFRDGTEAFF
TRBJ2-5	TRBV7-9	many	CASSFFMTGGQETQYF
TRBJ2-7	TRBV6-2/TRBV6-3	many	CASSFFRAGYEQYF
TRBJ2-2	TRBV12-3/TRBV12-4	NA	CASSSLGGELFF
TRBJ1-1	TRBV27	many	CASSPDRTLTEAFF
TRBJ2-7	TRBV7-9	many	CASSSSTSGQGYEQYF